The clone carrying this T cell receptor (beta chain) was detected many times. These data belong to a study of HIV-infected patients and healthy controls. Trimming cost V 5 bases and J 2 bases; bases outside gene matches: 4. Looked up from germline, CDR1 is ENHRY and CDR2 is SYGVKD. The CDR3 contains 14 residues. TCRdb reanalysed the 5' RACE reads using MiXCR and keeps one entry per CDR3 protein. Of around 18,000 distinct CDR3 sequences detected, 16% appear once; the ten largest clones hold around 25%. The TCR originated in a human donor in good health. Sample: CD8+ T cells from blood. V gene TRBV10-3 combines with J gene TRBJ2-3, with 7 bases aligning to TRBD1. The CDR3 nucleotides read TGTGCCATCAGTACCGGGACAGACACAGATACGCAGTATTTT. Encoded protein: CAISTGTDTDTQYF.